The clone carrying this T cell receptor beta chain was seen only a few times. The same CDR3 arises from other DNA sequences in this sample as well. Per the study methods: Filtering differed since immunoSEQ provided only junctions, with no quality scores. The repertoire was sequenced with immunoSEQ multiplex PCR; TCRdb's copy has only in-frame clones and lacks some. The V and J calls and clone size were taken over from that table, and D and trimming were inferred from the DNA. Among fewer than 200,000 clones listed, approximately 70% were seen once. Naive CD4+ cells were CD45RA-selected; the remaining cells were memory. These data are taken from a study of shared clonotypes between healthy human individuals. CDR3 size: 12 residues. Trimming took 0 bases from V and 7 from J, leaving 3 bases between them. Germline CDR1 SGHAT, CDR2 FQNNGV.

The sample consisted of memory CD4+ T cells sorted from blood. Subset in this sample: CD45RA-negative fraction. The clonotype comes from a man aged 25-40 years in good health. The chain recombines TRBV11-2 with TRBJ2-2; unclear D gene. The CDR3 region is CASSLEGGELFF. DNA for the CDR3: TGTGCCAGCAGCTTAGAGGGCGGGGAGCTGTTTTTT. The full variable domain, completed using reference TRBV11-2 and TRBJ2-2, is EAGVAQSPRYKIIEKRQSVAFWCNPISGHATLYWYQQILGQGPKLLIQFQNNGVVDDSQLPKDRFSAERLKGVDSTLKIQPAKLEDSAVYLCASSLEGGELFFGEGSRLTVL.